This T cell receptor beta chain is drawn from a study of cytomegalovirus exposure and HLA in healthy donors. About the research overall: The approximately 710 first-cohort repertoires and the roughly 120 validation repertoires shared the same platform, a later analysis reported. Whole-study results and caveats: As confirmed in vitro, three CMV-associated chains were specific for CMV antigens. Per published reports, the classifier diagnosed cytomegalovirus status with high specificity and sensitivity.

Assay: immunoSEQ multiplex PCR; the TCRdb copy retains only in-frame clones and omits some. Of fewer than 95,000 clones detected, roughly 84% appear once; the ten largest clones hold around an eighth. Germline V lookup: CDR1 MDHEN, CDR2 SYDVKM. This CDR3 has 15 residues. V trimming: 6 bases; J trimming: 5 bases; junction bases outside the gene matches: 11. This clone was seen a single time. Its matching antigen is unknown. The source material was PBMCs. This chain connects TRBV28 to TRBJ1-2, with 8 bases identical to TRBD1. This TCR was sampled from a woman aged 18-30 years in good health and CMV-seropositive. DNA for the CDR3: TGTGCCAGCAGCTCCGGACAGGGTGCTGTTTATGGCTACACCTTC. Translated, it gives CASSSGQGAVYGYTF.